Described below is a single TCR beta chain sequence and its context. The antigen is unknown. The input was 450 to 500 ng total RNA; TCR beta cDNA was made from it with a constant-region primer. Sequencing libraries for TCR beta derived from three nested multiplex PCR rounds that used slightly modified ARM-PCR. Amplification in the first two PCR rounds was performed using TRBV1-TRBV30 forward primers and a C-beta reverse primer for approximately 10 cycles each. TCRdb re-analysed the multiplex PCR reads in MiXCR, keeping a single row per CDR3 protein. The sample shows 150,000 to 200,000 distinct CDR3 sequences, roughly two thirds of them seen only once. The entry originates in a study of tumor-infiltrating lymphocytes in primary liver carcinoma. Across the study: Patients included men and women of 30 to 69 years. All lesions had stage T1-T3 N0M0 and roughly 4 to 11 cm widths. Study results and caveats: Overlap between tumor regions exceeded overlap of tumor with adjacent tissue or blood.

They got blood RNA out of unsorted whole blood and also pulled out germline DNA. Germline loops: CDR1 DFQATT, CDR2 SNEGSKA (reference sequence). The CDR3 is made up of 16 amino acids. The germline V and J ends were trimmed by 5 bases and 4 bases, with 23 bases remaining between them. This TCR was recovered from a woman aged 60-70 years with primary liver carcinoma and hepatitis B virus infection. Source material: peripheral blood. The chain links TRBV20-1 to TRBJ1-1; D perhaps matches TRBD1 (5 bases). The CDR3: CSADSGDPGLGTEAFF. The CDR3 DNA sequence: TGCAGTGCTGACTCCGGGGACCCGGGATTGGGCACTGAAGCTTTCTTT.